This record concerns one TCR beta chain sequence. There is no known antigen for this receptor. Qualities for individual bases were not recorded, and no much larger clone is one base off. The sample is drawn from a study of T cells in localized non-small cell lung cancer (dated by TCRdb to the early 2020s). Background for the entire study: Comparing tumors with uninvolved tumor-adjacent lungs, the study looked at the T cell repertoires of over 200 patients with early-stage NSCLC. The cohort was made up of approximately 250 treatment-naive NSCLC patients whose localized lung tumors had been resected. A mean age of around 66 years was recorded for the NSCLC patients, of whom 129 were male and more than 85 were female.

The immunoSEQ Assay was used to sequence TCR beta CDR3 regions from DNA. The study's own analysis went as follows. To compute T cell density, TCR beta template counts were normalized to usable DNA, which was estimated by amplifying housekeeping genes. Using the preseqR package, richness was estimated by extrapolating to 120,000 templates for tissue samples and 400,000 templates for PBMC samples. Clonality was defined as one minus Pielou's evenness. Tissue-enriched TCRs were identified through differential abundance testing performed on productive amino-acid clonotypes, with a minimum total count of 5 and an alpha of 0.1. Repertoire overlap between compartments was quantified with the Jaccard Index and Morisita Overlap Index. GLIPH grouped TCR beta CDR3s together with public tetramer-defined viral CDR3s, and a viral motif had to include at least three viral sequences and show V-gene enrichment. In its TCRdb copy, this immuneACCESS table keeps in-frame sequences only and misses some clones. Where compared with another copy, unresolved V genes explain less than half of these, and the others have no known cause. That table furnishes V, J and clone size, whereas the DNA furnished D and trimming. The sample table holds 45,000 to 60,000 clones, of which over 80% were seen once. The top ten clonotypes cover about 20% of the sample.

CDR1 and CDR2 were assigned from the germline V gene as SGHDN and FVKESK. From cysteine to phenylalanine, the CDR3 is 15 amino acids long. Only the CDR3 DNA stays, 45 bases, in frame from base 1. The germline V end is reduced by 4 bases and the J end by 1 base; junction bases left unmatched: 4. At diagnosis, peripheral blood, uninvolved tumor-adjacent lung and tumor were collected and stored as a combination of fresh-frozen and FFPE material. Blood samples were analyzed as peripheral blood mononuclear cells for TCR repertoire profiling. Broad study findings and their caveats: Longer overall survival was associated with higher T cell density in blood, whereas shorter survival was associated with higher clonality in adjacent lung. A median of around 57 of the top 100 tumor clones turned up in the paired uninvolved adjacent lung, and roughly 30 of those clones also ranked among the top 100 of that same adjacent lung. Because the study design was exploratory, TCR variables were selected using unadjusted p-values without false-discovery rate correction. Multi-region tumor sequencing was not performed, so intratumor heterogeneity could not be excluded. The highest T cell clonality was observed in uninvolved tumor-adjacent lung, where clonality exceeded that of tumor, suggesting that antigenic responses were more focused in uninvolved tumor-adjacent lung.

The rearrangement combines TRBV14 with TRBJ2-3; TRBD2 agrees with 8 junctional bases. This TCR was recovered from a female donor older than 55 with stage II squamous cell lung carcinoma. The sample was peripheral blood, taken before any cancer treatment. The CDR3 here reads CASSPSGGRTDTQYF. Here is the DNA: TGTGCCAGCAGCCCAAGCGGGGGCCGCACAGATACGCAGTATTTT.